This is a list of T cell receptor beta chains from one sample in a study of T cell responses to AZD1222 COVID-19 vaccine. Data came from immunoSEQ multiplex PCR; TCRdb stores just in-frame clones and leaves some out. This table has about 76,000 clones, about 80% appearing once. Sequences were derived from peripheral blood, sampled 28 days after the second dose of the MenACWY control vaccine. All receptors come from an adult who received the MenACWY meningococcal vaccine as a control. Both conserved end residues are part of each CDR3. The order of the fields is V gene, CDR3 length, clone size, J gene, CDR3 protein. Clone size is stated in some rows and not others, as once, few, many or a class when expanded.

V: TRBV6-5
length: 14
size: NA
J: TRBJ1-4
CDR3: CASRRTTTNEKLFF

V: TRBV5-5
length: 16
size: NA
J: TRBJ2-5
CDR3: CASSSGGTGIPETQYF

V: TRBV6-2/TRBV6-3
length: 14
size: NA
J: TRBJ2-7
CDR3: CASSSRTGSYEQYF

V: TRBV29-1
length: 11
size: NA
J: TRBJ1-2
CDR3: CSAGGDYGYTF

V: TRBV5-1
length: 14
size: NA
J: TRBJ2-1
CDR3: CASRQEATTNEQFF

V: TRBV10-2
length: 15
size: many
J: TRBJ1-6
CDR3: CATSYRGAYNSPLHF

V: TRBV7-7
length: 13
size: NA
J: TRBJ2-3
CDR3: CASSLGWGDTQYF

V: TRBV6-5
length: 14
size: NA
J: TRBJ1-5
CDR3: CASSLDPSSQPQHF

V: TRBV2
length: 13
size: NA
J: TRBJ2-7
CDR3: CASSDVGEYEQYF

V: TRBV23-1
length: 18
size: few
J: TRBJ2-3
CDR3: CASSQSVAGMRGTDTQYF

V: TRBV28
length: 13
size: NA
J: TRBJ1-2
CDR3: CASAGGTWYGYTF

V: TRBV7-9
length: 16
size: once
J: TRBJ2-1
CDR3: CASSPSTTFKYNEQFF

V: TRBV4-3
length: 15
size: NA
J: TRBJ1-5
CDR3: CASSQDPGGHQPQHF

V: TRBV28
length: 13
size: medium-sized
J: TRBJ2-7
CDR3: CASSREVHYEQYF

V: TRBV6-5
length: 14
size: NA
J: TRBJ1-6
CDR3: CASRKTGYNSPLHF

V: TRBV7-3
length: 15
size: once
J: TRBJ2-3
CDR3: CASRSGTANTDTQYF

V: TRBV3-1/TRBV3-2
length: 16
size: NA
J: TRBJ2-3
CDR3: CASSLTTGGASDTQYF

V: TRBV7-2
length: 15
size: NA
J: TRBJ1-4
CDR3: CASSLDNREAEKLFF

V: TRBV18
length: 13
size: NA
J: TRBJ1-1
CDR3: CASSSTANTEAFF

V: TRBV5-1
length: 17
size: NA
J: TRBJ2-5
CDR3: CASSYGTGFGNKETQYF

V: TRBV6-1
length: 19
size: NA
J: TRBJ1-5
CDR3: CASSELPGQGGLPTQPQHF

V: TRBV28
length: 16
size: NA
J: TRBJ1-3
CDR3: CASSKGSGASGNTIYF

V: TRBV6-5
length: 15
size: NA
J: TRBJ1-1
CDR3: CASNQDRGSNTEAFF

V: TRBV4-1
length: 15
size: NA
J: TRBJ1-6
CDR3: CASSQVRTPNSPLHF

V: TRBV14
length: 13
size: NA
J: TRBJ1-1
CDR3: CASSQDANTEAFF

V: TRBV20-1
length: 12
size: NA
J: TRBJ2-1
CDR3: CSASLLSNEQFF

V: TRBV6-5
length: 13
size: NA
J: TRBJ2-1
CDR3: CASSYIKGNEQFF

V: TRBV7-9
length: 16
size: NA
J: TRBJ1-4
CDR3: CASSLRAGTGHEKLFF

V: TRBV4-1
length: 17
size: NA
J: TRBJ1-3
CDR3: CASSHIRGLTSGNTIYF

V: TRBV12-3/TRBV12-4
length: 13
size: NA
J: TRBJ1-5
CDR3: CASRLSSNQPQHF

V: TRBV5-5
length: 14
size: NA
J: TRBJ2-3
CDR3: CASSLEQTTDTQYF

V: TRBV18
length: 12
size: NA
J: TRBJ2-5
CDR3: CASSPVAETQYF

V: TRBV4-2
length: 17
size: NA
J: TRBJ1-4
CDR3: CASSQGWGGDRDEKLFF